This entry describes one TCR beta chain. The CDR3 has 12 amino acids. With V trimmed by 4 bases and J by 10 bases, 3 bases remained unmatched. Germline V gene data show CDR1 as LGHDT and CDR2 as YNNKEL (reference sequence). Profiling relied on immunoSEQ multiplex PCR, and the TCRdb table lists in-frame clones only, not all of them. The sample gives 200,000 or so clones, approximately 80% of which show up once; 6.5% to 8.5% is in the top ten. This entry comes from a study of blood T cell repertoires in COVID-19. The material sequenced was peripheral blood. The genes are TRBV3-1 (or the pseudogene TRBV3-2) and TRBJ2-1; 8 positions agree with TRBD1. This sequence originates from a human donor with acute or convalescent COVID-19. The donor label of this sample is uncertain. The CDR3 DNA sequence: TGTGCCAGCAGCCCAAGGGACAGGGAGCAGTTCTTC. It encodes CASSPRDREQFF.